The present TCR beta chain was sequenced within a study of T cells in Graves' hyperthyroidism and ophthalmopathy (dated by TCRdb to between 2018 and 2021). Study-level background: A discovery cohort of fewer than 110 patients, about 43 with Graves' ophthalmopathy and fewer than 65 with stable Graves' hyperthyroidism, was used to find distinguishing TCR V-J signatures. Prospective prediction of ophthalmopathy was tested in an independent validation cohort of fewer than 20 hyperthyroidism patients and 15 to 17 patients who later progressed to ophthalmopathy. According to the paper, TCR Vbeta CDR3 sequencing was carried out on 135 peripheral blood samples, which came from under 50 ophthalmopathy, 70 to 80 hyperthyroidism and some 17 progressor patients. Once sampling was done, hyperthyroidism patients were given methimazole at a starting dose of 30 mg daily, whereas ophthalmopathy patients were given high-dose intravenous methylprednisolone. In about 6 Graves' hyperthyroidism patients, the study also compared T-cell repertoires from thyroid tissue with T-cell repertoires from blood. The roughly 94 discovery patients were randomly divided into training and test sets at a 7:3 ratio.

The paper's findings and limits, for the study overall: No statistical method was used to set the sample size in advance, and investigators knew the group allocation. In validation, progression to ophthalmopathy was predicted by the model with around 71% sensitivity and just over 72% specificity, a median of about 6.8 months before onset. Ophthalmopathy was separated from stable hyperthyroidism by a 13 V-J signature model, with over 85% sensitivity and about 81% specificity obtained in cross-validation and 80%/75% obtained in testing. Most expanded thyroid clonotypes (frequency above 0.001) were also detected in blood, suggesting blood repertoires may reflect thyroid immune responses.

Stable Graves' hyperthyroidism was defined as no progression to ophthalmopathy during 18 months of follow-up. Hyperthyroidism patients were aged 18 to 65 years and newly diagnosed, with disease duration of less than 2 months. Exclusion was applied to patients with uncontrolled infections, other autoimmune diseases, pregnancy or lactation. Clinical symptoms, serum thyroxine and TRAb, thyroid ultrasound, and orbital computed tomography formed the basis for the diagnoses. Trizol reagent was used to extract total RNA, and RNA quality was then checked on an Agilent 2100 Bioanalyzer. The TCR beta CDR3 regions were amplified from RNA transcripts. A first-round RT-PCR of the TCR CDR3 used the HTBI primer set with the Qiagen OneStep RT-PCR kit. Libraries were constructed in a second round of multiplex PCR, after which size selection and purification were carried out. Libraries were sequenced paired-end with 100 bp reads on an Illumina HiSeq2000. Per the source publication's procedure: SOAPnuke was used to process the raw data, removing reads that contained adapters or uncalled bases, had a mean Phred below 15, or lacked an exact match to the constant primer or identifier. High-quality paired reads were merged with COPE v1.2.5, and unique nucleotide sequences were defined as clonotypes. Clonotypes were aligned to IMGT TRBV, TRBD and TRBJ reference segments using MiTCR v1.1. The analysis included only V-J combinations with a frequency above 0.0001, which together covered approximately 99% of the repertoires. A TCS score was defined as the ratio of F50 (clonal expansion) to E x V (chaos), with BLOSUM62-based TCRdist applied between CDR3 peptides within each V-J. Welch's t-statistics and random forest reduced several hundred V-J features to some 14, which were used in a naive Bayes classifier (R e1071). Thyroid-blood repertoire similarity was quantified with the Morisita-Horn index. TCRdb redid the processing of the public reads, applying fastp at Q25 and MiXCR, and retained in-frame beta chains. Each record represents a unique CDR3 protein, reported with the most common genes and DNA among its rows. The V and J calls reflect TCRdb's pipeline rather than the authors' work. In all, the sample holds a few hundred thousand distinct CDR3 sequences, and roughly 46% of those were seen once. About 8% of the sample comes from the top ten.

About this clonotype itself: Its antigen specificity is not known. Base qualities are not recorded, but no much larger clone differs from it by a single base.

The CDR3 contains 14 residues, cysteine and phenylalanine counted. Of the read, only the CDR3 DNA is kept; its 42 bases are in frame from base 1. For CDR1 and CDR2, the germline V gene lists KGHDR and SFDVKD. V loses 6 bases, J loses 7 bases, and the germline ends lie 15 bases apart. The chain was built from TRBV24-1 and TRBJ1-5; possibly the D gene is TRBD1, per 5 matching bases. Sample: peripheral blood or thyroid tissue (not recorded which). The origin of this receptor is a young woman with Graves' hyperthyroidism. The DNA is TGTGCCACCAGTTCGGGGGATTTGGGGCAGCCCCAGCATTTT. Translated, it reads CATSSGDLGQPQHF.